The clone carrying this T cell receptor (beta chain) was seen repeatedly, ten times or more. Its target is not known. The entry originates in a study of T cells in Graves' hyperthyroidism and ophthalmopathy. Study-level findings and limits: Also found in blood were most expanded thyroid clonotypes above 0.001. The model anticipated ophthalmopathy a median approximately 6.6 months pre-onset.

V was cut by 6 bases and J by 4 bases, with 13 bases left in between. Per the germline V gene, CDR1 is KGHSH and CDR2 is LQKENI. The CDR3 has 14 amino acids. TCR beta CDR3 region amplification was performed from RNA transcripts. Researchers ran a first-round RT-PCR on the TCR CDR3 using the HTBI primer set. TCRdb recomputed calls from the multiplex PCR reads with MiXCR, one row per CDR3 protein. Among under 450,000 distinct CDR3 sequences, approximately 13% were seen once, and the ten largest hold 20%. Patients aged 18 to 65 had newly diagnosed hyperthyroidism that had lasted under 2 months. The authors obtained PBMCs from over 7.5 ml of fresh peripheral blood.

The sequence derives from a man aged 30 to 45 with Graves' hyperthyroidism that later progressed to Graves' ophthalmopathy. The sequencing input was blood. This sequence joins TRBV18 and TRBJ2-1; no firm D call. The chain's CDR3 is CASSSPQGYNEQFF. As DNA, the CDR3 is TGTGCCAGCTCCTCTCCCCAAGGTTACAATGAGCAGTTCTTC.